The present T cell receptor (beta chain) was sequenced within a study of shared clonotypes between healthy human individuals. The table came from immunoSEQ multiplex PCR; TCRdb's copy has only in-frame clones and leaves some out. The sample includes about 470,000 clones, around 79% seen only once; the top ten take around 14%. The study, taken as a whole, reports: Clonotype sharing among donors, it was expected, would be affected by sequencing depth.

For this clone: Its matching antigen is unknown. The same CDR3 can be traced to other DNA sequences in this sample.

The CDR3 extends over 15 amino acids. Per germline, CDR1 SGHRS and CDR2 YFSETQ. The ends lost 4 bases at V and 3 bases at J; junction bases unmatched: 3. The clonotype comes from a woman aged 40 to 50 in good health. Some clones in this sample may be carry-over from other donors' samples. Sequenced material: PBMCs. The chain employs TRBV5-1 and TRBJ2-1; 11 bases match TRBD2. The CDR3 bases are TGCGCCAGCAGCGACGGGACTAGCGGCTACAATGAGCAGTTCTTC. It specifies CASSDGTSGYNEQFF.